This paragraph reports one T cell receptor (beta chain). What it binds is not known. This is likely an artifact of a read error, given a far larger clone one base away. This entry is derived from a study of prognosis after radiotherapy for stage I lung cancer. Across the study: No patient was treated with concurrent therapy while undergoing stereotactic body radiotherapy. In a handful of patients, distant metastases developed after radiotherapy (median roughly 7 months), whereas around 16 patients showed no significant progression. Overall study results and limits: Unique TCR clone counts fell after stereotactic body radiation therapy, median around 9,500 versus 6,500. Reduced Shannon entropy following stereotactic body radiation therapy was recorded in patients who developed distant metastases.

Two-round multiplex PCR on genomic DNA was the method by which TCR beta CDR3 was amplified. Each TRBV and TRBJ gene had its own primer in the first PCR round. In TCRdb, the multiplex PCR reads were re-called with MiXCR into one record per CDR3 protein. The sample lists 15,000 or so distinct CDR3 sequences, roughly 30% occurring once. The germline V gene has CDR1 GTSNPN and CDR2 SVGIG (reference sequence). Trimming shortened V by 2 bases and J by 10 bases, and 15 bases separated the two germline ends. The CDR3 spans 13 residues. J is TRBJ2-1 and V is TRBV30, with D uncertain. The sequences come from PBMCs, collected before or after stereotactic body radiation therapy (not recorded which). This receptor was identified in a donor over 45 with non-small cell lung cancer. CDR3 residues: CAWSLTNGYEQFF. As DNA, the CDR3 is TGTGCCTGGAGTCTAACAAATGGATACGAGCAGTTCTTC.